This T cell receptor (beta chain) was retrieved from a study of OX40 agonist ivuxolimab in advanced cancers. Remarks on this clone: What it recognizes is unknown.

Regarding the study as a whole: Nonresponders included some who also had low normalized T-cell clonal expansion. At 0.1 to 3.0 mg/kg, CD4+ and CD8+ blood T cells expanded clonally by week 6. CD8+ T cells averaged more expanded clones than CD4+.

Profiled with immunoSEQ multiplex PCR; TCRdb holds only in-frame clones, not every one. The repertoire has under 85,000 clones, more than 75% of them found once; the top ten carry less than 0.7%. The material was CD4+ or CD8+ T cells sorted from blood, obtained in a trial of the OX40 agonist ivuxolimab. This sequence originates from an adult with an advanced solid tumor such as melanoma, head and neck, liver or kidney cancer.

CDR3 region: CASRGRAGELFF. CDR3 coding DNA: TGTGCGTCCAGGGGGCGCGCCGGGGAGCTGTTTTTT. This chain uses TRBV28 with TRBJ2-2, with 8 bases lining up with TRBD1. CDR3 length equals 12 residues. Germline assignment: CDR1 MDHEN and CDR2 SYDVKM.